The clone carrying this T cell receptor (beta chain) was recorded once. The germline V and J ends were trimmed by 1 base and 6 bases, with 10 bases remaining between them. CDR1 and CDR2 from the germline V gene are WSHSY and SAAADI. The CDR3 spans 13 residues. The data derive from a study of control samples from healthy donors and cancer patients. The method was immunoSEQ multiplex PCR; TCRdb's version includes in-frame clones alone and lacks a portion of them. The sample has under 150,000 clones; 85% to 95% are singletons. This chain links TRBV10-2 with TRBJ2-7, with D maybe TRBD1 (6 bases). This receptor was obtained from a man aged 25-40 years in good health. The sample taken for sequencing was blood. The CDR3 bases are TGCGCCAGCAGTGAGTTACAGGGAGCCGAGCAGTACTTC. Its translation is CASSELQGAEQYF.